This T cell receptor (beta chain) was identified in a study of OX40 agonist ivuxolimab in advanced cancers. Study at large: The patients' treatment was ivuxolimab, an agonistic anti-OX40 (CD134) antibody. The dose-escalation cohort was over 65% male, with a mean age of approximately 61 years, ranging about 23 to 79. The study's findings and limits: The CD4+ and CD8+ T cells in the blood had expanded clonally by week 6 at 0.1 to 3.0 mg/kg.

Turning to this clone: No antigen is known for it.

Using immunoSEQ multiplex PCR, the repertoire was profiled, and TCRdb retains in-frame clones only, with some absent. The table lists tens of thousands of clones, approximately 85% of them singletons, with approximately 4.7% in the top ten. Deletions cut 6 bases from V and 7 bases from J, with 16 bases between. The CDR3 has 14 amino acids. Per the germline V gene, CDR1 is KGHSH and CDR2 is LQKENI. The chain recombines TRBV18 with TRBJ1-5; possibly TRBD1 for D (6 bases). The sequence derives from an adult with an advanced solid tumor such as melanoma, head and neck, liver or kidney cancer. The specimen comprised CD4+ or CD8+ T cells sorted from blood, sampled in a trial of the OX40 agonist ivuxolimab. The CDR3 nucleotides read TGTGCCAGCTCCCTCACGTCAGGGGACCAGCCCCAGCATTTT. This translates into CASSLTSGDQPQHF.